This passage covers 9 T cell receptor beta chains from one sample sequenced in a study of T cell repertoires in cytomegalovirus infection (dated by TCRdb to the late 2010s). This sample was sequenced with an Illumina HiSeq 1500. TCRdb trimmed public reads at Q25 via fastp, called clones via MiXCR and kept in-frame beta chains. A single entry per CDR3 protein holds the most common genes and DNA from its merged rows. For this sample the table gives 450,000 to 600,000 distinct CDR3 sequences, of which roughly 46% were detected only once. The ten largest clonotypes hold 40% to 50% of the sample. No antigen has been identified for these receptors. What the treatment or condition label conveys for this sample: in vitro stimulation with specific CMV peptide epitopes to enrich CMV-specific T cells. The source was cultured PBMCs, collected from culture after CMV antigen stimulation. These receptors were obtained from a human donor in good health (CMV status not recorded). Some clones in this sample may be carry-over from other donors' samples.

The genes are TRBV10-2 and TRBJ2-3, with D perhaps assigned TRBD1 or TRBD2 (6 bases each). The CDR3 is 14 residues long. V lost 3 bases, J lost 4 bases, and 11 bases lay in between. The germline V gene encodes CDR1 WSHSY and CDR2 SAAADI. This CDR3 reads CASSEGGKADTQYF. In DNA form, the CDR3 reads TGCGCCAGCAGTGAAGGGGGGAAGGCAGATACGCAGTATTTT.

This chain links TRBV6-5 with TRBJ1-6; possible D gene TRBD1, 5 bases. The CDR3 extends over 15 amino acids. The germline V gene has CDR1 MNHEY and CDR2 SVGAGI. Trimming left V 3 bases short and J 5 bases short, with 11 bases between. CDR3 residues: CASSYRGDDNSPLHF. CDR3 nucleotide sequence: TGTGCCAGCAGTTATCGAGGGGACGATAATTCACCCCTCCACTTT.

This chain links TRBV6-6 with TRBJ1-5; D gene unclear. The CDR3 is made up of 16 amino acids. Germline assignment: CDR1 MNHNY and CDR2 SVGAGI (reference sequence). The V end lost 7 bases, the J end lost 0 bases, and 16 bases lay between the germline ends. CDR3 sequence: CASTRSREYSNQPQHF. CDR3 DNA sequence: TGTGCCAGCACCCGTTCCCGCGAATATAGCAATCAGCCCCAGCATTTT.

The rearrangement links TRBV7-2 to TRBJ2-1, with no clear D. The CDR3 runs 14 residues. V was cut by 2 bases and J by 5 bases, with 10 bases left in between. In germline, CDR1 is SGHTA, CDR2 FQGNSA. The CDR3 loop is CASSLRALDNEQFF. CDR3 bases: TGTGCCAGCAGCTTACGGGCACTTGACAATGAGCAGTTCTTC.

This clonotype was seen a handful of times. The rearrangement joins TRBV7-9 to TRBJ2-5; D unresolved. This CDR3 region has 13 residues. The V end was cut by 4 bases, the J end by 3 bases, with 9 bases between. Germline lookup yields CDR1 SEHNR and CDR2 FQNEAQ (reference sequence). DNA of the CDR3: TGTGCCAGCAGCTGGGCCTTAGAAGAGACCCAGTACTTC. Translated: CASSWALEETQYF.

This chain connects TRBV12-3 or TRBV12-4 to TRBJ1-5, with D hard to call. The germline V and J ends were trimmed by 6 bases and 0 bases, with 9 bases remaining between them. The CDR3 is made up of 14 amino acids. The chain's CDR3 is CASRNSYSNQPQHF. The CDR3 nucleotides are TGTGCCAGCAGAAACAGTTATAGCAATCAGCCCCAGCATTTT.

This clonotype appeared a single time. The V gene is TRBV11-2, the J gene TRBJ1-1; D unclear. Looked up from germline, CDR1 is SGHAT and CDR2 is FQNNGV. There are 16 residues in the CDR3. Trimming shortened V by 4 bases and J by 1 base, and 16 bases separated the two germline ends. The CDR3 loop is CASSSPPGNTNTEAFF. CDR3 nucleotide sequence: TGTGCCAGCAGCTCCCCCCCTGGGAACACGAACACTGAAGCTTTCTTT. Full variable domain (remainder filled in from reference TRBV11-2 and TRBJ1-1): EAGVAQSPRYKIIEKRQSVAFWCNPISGHATLYWYQQILGQGPKLLIQFQNNGVVDDSQLPKDRFSAERLKGVDSTLKIQPAKLEDSAVYLCASSSPPGNTNTEAFFGQGTRLTVV.

Here the CDR3 DNA reads TGTGCCAGCAGCTATTTAGCGGGGTCGGGGGAGACCCAGTACTTC. Its protein product is CASSYLAGSGETQYF. The chain recombines TRBV5-5 with TRBJ2-5; 8 positions agree with TRBD2. After removal of 3 bases from V and 5 bases from J, the junction contained 9 bases not matched to a gene. The CDR3 has 15 residues. Germline CDR1 and CDR2: SGHKS and YYEKEE (reference sequence).

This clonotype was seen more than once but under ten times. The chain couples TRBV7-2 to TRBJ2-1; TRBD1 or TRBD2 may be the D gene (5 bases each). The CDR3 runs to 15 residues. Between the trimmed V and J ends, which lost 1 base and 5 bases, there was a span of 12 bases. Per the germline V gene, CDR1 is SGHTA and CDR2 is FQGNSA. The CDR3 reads CASSLVWGYDNEQFF. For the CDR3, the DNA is TGTGCCAGCAGCTTAGTGTGGGGGTATGACAATGAGCAGTTCTTC. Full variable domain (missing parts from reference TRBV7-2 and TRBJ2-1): GAGVSQSPSNKVTEKGKDVELRCDPISGHTALYWYRQSLGQGLEFLIYFQGNSAPDKSGLPSDRFSAERTGGSVSTLTIQRTQQEDSAVYLCASSLVWGYDNEQFFGPGTRLTVL.